These T cell receptor beta chains were read from a single sample in a study of long-term antiretroviral therapy in people with HIV. Repertoires were generated with immunoSEQ multiplex PCR, while TCRdb's copy carries only in-frame clones and drops some. The table lists 44,000 or so clones, nearly 95% of them singletons. The sample here was unsorted PBMCs, taken 3.7 years after starting antiretroviral therapy. These receptors were taken from a woman aged 45-65 years with HIV. CDR3s include the opening cysteine and the closing phenylalanine or tryptophan.

TRBV6-5 | CASRPRGGREQYF
TRBV5-1 | CASSGVKGTDTQYF
TRBV9 | CASSRMASYNEQFF
TRBV7-3 | CASSLKTGGSTDTQYF
TRBV5-1 | CASSSIDRGQETQYF
TRBV19 | CASSILLRRLEQFF
TRBV5-6 | CASSFQGGEQYF
TRBV19 | CASSMRASSEQYF
TRBV5-1 | CASSLYTDTQYF
TRBV6-1 | CASSEGEGGYGYTF
TRBV5-1 | CASSYSGTEIFLAKNIQYF
TRBV5-5 | CASSSWGGPYEAFF
TRBV2 | CASSPQGSGANVLTF
TRBV7-9 | CASSPRGGLGTDTQYF
TRBV4-1 | CASSQEAGRNYEQYF
TRBV7-2 | CASSLQGQGEETQYF
TRBV7-2 | CASSISGGPPDTQYF
TRBV5-4 | CASSLATANTGELFF
TRBV15 | CATSRDKGFEPQHF
TRBV9 | CASSPRGAGSYEQYF
TRBV9 | CASSRDGANSPLHF
TRBV5-6 | CASSYSSGVPFTDTQYF
TRBV27 | CASRRGGNEQYF
TRBV4-1 | CASSRLEAGSEAFF
TRBV5-4 | CASSLAGSGNTIYF
TRBV2 | CASSVTRLSTDTQYF
TRBV7-9 | CASSPRIASVTDTQYF
TRBV14 | CASRSASGASTDTQYF
TRBV4-2 | CASSQDLRTSQHF
TRBV5-6 | CASSLPTTGGSSPLHF
TRBV30 | CAWSADTYTEAFF
TRBV7-9 | CASSERSTDTQYF
TRBV7-2 | CASSLIPQSTDTQYF
TRBV6-6 | CASSYSDRGRETQYF
TRBV5-1 | CASSLGGTNTEAFF
TRBV30 | CAWGQGVLAKLFF
TRBV7-3 | CASSLAGSTDTQYF
TRBV5-6 | CASSSDAGGYEQYF
TRBV29-1 | CSVRQMNTEAFF
TRBV5-4 | CASIRTSGSNEQFF
TRBV5-1 | CASSTGTANTEAFF
TRBV10-1 | CASSDSDRYRADTQYF
TRBV29-1 | CSVKGTSGRTDTQYF
TRBV9 | CASSPLWGFNYGYTF
TRBV18 | CASSPVRDGGYTF
TRBV5-8 | CASSLPGGLGDTEAFF
TRBV5-8 | CASSLGVDRSTDTQYF
TRBV11-2 | CASTQWGNQETQYF